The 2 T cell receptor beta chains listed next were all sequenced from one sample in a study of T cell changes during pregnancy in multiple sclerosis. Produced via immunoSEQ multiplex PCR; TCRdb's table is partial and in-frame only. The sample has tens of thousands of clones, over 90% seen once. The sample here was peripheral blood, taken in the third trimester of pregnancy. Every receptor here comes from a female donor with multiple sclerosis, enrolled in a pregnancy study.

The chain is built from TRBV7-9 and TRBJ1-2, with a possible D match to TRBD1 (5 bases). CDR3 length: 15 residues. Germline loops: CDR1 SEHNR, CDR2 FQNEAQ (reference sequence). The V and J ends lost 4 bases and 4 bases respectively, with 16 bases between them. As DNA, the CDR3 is TGTGCCAGCAGCTCGACCGCAGGGTCCCTCTATGGCTACACCTTC. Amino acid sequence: CASSSTAGSLYGYTF.

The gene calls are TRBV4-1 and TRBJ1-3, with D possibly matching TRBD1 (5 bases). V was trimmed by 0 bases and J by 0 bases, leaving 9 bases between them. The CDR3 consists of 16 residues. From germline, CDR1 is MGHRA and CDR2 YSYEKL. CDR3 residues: CASSQEGASSGNTIYF. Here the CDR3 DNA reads TGCGCCAGCAGCCAAGAAGGGGCCAGCTCTGGAAACACCATATATTTT.